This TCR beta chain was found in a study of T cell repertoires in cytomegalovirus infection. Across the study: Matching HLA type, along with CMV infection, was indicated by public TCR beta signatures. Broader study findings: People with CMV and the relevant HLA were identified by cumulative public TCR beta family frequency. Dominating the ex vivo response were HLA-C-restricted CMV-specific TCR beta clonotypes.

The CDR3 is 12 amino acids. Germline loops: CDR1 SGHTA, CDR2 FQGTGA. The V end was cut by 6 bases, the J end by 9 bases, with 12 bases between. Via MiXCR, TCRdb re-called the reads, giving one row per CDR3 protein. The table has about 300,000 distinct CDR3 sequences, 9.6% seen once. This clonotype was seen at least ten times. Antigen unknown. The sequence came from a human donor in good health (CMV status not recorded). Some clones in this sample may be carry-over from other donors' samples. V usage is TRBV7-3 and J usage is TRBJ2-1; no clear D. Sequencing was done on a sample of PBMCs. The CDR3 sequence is CASRSSIGEQFF. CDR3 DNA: TGTGCCAGCAGATCTAGTATTGGTGAGCAGTTCTTC.